Each of the 2 T cell receptor beta chains below was sequenced from the same sample in a study of long-term antiretroviral therapy in people with HIV. Version v3.0 of the immunoSEQ assay was performed at survey level. This table comes from immunoSEQ multiplex PCR, and its TCRdb copy is limited to in-frame clones, with some not included. The sample records roughly 24,000 clones, about 88% being singletons. The sequencing used unsorted PBMCs, collected 0.6 years after starting antiretroviral therapy. Every receptor here comes from a man aged 60-69 years with HIV.

The chain is built from TRBV5-4 and TRBJ2-7; TRBD1 might be the D (5 bases). Germline assignment: CDR1 SGHNT and CDR2 YYREEE (reference sequence). V lost 3 bases and J 5 bases, leaving 12 bases between the germline ends. There are 13 residues in the CDR3. The CDR3 spells CASSWEGVDEQYF. CDR3 in DNA: TGTGCCAGCAGCTGGGAAGGGGTTGACGAGCAGTACTTC.

This clone has just one count. V is TRBV7-9 and J is TRBJ1-4; the D gene is possibly TRBD1 (6 bases). The CDR3 covers 14 residues. Germline CDR1 reads SEHNR; CDR2 reads FQNEAQ (reference sequence). Trimming shortened V by 1 base and J by 9 bases, and 12 bases separated the two germline ends. The CDR3 DNA follows: TGTGCCAGCAGCTTAGAACAGGGCGCGCAAAAACTGTTTTTT. Translated: CASSLEQGAQKLFF.